The clone carrying this T cell receptor (beta chain) was seen repeatedly, ten times or more. What it binds is not known. RNA transcripts provided the source from which TCR beta CDR3 regions were amplified. TCR CDR3 underwent first-round RT-PCR with the HTBI primer set. TCRdb itself ran the multiplex PCR reads through MiXCR, one entry per CDR3 protein. The sample lists a few hundred thousand distinct CDR3 sequences; under 20% were seen once. CDR3 length: 15 residues. V dropped 5 bases and J dropped 5 bases, with 22 bases sitting between them. Germline CDR1 DFQATT, CDR2 SNEGSKA (reference sequence). This sample was included in a study of T cells in Graves' hyperthyroidism and ophthalmopathy. The overall study: Before treatment of any kind, peripheral blood was taken at initial diagnosis.

Findings of the study overall: The majority of expanded thyroid clonotypes above 0.001 also appeared in blood.

Sequencing was done on a sample of blood. The clonotype comes from a man between 18 and 29 years old with Graves' ophthalmopathy. This chain connects TRBV20-1 to TRBJ2-7, with D perhaps TRBD1 or TRBD2 (5 bases each). The CDR3 DNA reads as TGCAGTGCTCCCACCTTGGGACCCCCGACGGACGAGCAGTACTTC. It yields the protein CSAPTLGPPTDEQYF.